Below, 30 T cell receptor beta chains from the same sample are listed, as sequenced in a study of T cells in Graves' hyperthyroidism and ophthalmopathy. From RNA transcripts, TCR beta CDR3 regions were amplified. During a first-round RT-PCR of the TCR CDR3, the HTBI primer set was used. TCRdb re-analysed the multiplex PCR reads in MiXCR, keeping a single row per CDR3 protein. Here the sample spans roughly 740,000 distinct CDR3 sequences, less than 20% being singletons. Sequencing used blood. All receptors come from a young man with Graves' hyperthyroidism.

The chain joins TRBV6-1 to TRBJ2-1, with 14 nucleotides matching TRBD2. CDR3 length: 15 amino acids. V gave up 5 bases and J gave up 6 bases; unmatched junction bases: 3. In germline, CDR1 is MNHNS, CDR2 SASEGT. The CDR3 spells CASSSTSGGGNEQFF. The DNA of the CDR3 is TGTGCCAGCAGTTCGACTAGCGGGGGGGGCAATGAGCAGTTCTTC.

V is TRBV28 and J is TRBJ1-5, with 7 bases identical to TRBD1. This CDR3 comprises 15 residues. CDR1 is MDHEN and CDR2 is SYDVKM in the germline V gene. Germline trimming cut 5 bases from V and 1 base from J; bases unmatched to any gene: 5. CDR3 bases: TGTGCCAGCAGTAAAAGGGACAGAAGCAATCAGCCCCAGCATTTT. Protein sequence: CASSKRDRSNQPQHF.

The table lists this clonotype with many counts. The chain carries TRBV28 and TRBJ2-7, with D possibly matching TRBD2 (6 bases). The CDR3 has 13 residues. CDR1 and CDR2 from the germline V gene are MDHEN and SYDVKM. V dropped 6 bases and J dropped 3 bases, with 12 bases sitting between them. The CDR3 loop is CASSPRRVYEQYF. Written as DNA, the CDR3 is TGTGCCAGCAGCCCGAGGAGGGTCTACGAGCAGTACTTC.

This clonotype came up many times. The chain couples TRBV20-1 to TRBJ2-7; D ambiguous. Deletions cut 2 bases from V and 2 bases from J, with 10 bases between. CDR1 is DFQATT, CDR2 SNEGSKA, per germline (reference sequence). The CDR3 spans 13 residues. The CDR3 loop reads CSARNSRAYEQYF. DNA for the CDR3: TGCAGTGCTAGAAACAGCAGAGCCTACGAGCAGTACTTC.

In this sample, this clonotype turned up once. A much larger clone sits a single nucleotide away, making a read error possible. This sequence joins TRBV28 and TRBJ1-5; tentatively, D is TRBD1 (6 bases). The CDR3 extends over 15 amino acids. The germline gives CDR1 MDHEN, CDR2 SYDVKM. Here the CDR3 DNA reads TGTCCCAGCACTTACACCGGGACACCAGATCAGCCCCAGCATTTT. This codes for CPSTYTGTPDQPQHF.

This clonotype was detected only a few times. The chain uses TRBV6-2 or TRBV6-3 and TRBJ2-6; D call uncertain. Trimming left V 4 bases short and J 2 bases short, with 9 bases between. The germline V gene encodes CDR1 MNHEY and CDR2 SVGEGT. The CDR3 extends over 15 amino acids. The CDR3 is CASSSRRTGANVLTF. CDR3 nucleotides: TGTGCCAGCAGTTCCCGACGCACTGGGGCCAACGTCCTGACTTTC.

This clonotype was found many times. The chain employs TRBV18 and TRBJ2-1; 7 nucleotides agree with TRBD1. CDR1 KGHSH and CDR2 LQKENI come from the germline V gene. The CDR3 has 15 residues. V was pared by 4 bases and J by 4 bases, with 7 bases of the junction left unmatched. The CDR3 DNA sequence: TGTGCCAGCTCACAGGCTGGACAGGCTTACAATGAGCAGTTCTTC. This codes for CASSQAGQAYNEQFF.

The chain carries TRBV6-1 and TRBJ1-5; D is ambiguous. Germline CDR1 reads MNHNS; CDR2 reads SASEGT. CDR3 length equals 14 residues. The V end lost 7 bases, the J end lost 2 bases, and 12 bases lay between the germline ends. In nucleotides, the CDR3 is TGTGCCAGCAAAGAGGTGTGGGGCAATCAGCCCCAGCATTTT. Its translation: CASKEVWGNQPQHF.

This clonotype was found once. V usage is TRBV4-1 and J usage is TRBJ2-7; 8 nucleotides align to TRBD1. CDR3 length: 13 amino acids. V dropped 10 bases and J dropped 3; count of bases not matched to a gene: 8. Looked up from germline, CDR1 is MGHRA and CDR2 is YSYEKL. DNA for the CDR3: TGCGCCACGGCGACAGGGGTAAACTACGAGCAGTACTTC. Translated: CATATGVNYEQYF.

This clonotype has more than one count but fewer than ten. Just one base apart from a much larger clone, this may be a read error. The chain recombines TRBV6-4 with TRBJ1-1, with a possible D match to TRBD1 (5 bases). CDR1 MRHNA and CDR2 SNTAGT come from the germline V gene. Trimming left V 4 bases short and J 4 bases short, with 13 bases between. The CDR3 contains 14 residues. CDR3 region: CASSAQGKGTEAFF. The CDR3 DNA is TGTGCCAGCAGTGCCCAGGGTAAGGGCACTGAAGCTTTCTTT.

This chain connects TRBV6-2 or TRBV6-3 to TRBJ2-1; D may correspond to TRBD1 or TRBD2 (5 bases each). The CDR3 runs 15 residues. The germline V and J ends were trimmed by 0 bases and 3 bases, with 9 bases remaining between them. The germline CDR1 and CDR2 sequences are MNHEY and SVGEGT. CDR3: CASSYSGTVYNEQFF. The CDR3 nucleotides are TGTGCCAGCAGTTACTCGGGGACCGTCTACAATGAGCAGTTCTTC.

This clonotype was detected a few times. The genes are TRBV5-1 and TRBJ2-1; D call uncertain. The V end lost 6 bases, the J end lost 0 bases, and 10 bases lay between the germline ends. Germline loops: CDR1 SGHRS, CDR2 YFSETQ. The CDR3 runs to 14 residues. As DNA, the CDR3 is TGCGCCAGCATGGGCGAAAGCTCCTACAATGAGCAGTTCTTC. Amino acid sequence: CASMGESSYNEQFF.

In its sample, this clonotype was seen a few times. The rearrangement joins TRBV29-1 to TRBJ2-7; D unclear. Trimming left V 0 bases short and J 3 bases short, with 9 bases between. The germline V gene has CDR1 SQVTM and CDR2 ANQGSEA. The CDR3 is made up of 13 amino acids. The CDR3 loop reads CSVEDRSDYEQYF. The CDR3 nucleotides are TGCAGCGTTGAAGATCGATCTGACTACGAGCAGTACTTC.

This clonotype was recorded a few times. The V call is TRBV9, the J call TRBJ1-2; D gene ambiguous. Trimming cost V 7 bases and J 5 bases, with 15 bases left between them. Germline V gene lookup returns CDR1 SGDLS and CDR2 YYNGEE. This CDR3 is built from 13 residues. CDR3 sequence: CASGRRGRYGYTF. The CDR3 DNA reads TGTGCCAGCGGGAGACGGGGAAGGTATGGCTACACCTTC.

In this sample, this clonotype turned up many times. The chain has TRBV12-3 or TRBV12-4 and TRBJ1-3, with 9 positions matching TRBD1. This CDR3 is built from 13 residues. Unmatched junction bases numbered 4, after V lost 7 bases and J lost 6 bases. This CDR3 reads CASTGTGTNTIYF. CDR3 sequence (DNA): TGTGCCAGCACTGGGACAGGGACAAACACCATATATTTT.

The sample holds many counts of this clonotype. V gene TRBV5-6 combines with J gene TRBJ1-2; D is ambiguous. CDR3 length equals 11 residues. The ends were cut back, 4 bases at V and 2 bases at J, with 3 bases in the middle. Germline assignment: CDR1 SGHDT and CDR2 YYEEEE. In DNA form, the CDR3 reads TGTGCCAGCAGCCGAAACTATGGCTACACCTTC. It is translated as CASSRNYGYTF.

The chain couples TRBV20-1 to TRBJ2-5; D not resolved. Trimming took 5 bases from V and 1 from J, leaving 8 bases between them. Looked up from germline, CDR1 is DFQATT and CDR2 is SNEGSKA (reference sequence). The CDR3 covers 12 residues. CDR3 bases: TGCAGTGCTCTCCGAGGCCAAGAGACCCAGTACTTC. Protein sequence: CSALRGQETQYF.

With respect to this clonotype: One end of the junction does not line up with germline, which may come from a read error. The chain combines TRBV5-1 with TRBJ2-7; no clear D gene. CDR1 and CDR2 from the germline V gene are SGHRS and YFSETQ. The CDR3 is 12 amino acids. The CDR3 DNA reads TGCGCCGGCAGCTTGGAAGGTCACGAGCAGTACTTC. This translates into CAGSLEGHEQYF.

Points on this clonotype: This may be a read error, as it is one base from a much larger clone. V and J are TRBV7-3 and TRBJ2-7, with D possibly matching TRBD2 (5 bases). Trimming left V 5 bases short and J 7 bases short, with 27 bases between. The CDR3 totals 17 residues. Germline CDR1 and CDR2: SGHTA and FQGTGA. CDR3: CASSNGIGQSFRNEQYF. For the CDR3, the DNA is TGTGCCAGCAGCAACGGGATAGGTCAGTCCTTTAGGAATGAGCAGTACTTC.

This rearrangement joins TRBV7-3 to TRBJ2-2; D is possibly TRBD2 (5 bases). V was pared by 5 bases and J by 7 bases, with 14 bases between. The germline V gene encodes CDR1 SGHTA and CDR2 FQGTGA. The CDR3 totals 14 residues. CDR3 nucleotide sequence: TGTGCCAGCAGCCTCCTAGGAGGCGTCGGGGAGCTGTTTTTT. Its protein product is CASSLLGGVGELFF.

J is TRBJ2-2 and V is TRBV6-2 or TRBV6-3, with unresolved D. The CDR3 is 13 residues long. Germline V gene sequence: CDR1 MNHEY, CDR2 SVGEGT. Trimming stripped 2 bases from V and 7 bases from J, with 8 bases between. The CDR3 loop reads CASSYVGHGELFF. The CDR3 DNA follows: TGTGCCAGCAGTTACGTCGGCCACGGGGAGCTGTTTTTT.

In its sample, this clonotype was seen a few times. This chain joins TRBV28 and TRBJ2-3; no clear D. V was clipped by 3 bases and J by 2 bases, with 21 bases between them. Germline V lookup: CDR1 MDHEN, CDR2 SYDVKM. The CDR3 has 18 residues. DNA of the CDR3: TGTGCCAGCAGTTTCTTCCCAGTGGGAACACTAACCACAGATACGCAGTATTTT. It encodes CASSFFPVGTLTTDTQYF.

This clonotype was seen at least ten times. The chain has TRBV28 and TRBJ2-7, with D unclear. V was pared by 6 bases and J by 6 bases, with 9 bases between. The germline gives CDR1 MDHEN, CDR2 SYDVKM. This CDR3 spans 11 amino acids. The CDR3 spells CASSEQSEQYF. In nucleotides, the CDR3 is TGTGCCAGCAGCGAACAGTCCGAGCAGTACTTC.

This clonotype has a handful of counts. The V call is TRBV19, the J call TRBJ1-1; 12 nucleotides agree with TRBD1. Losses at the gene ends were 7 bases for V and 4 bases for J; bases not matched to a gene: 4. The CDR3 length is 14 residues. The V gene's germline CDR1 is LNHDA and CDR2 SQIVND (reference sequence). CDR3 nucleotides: TGTGCCAGTAATCAGGGACAGGGGGCCACTGAAGCTTTCTTT. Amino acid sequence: CASNQGQGATEAFF.

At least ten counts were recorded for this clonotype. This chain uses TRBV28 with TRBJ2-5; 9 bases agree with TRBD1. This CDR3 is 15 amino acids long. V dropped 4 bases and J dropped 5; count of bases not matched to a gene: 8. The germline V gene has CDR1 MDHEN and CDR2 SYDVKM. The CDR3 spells CASSSGTGLVETQYF. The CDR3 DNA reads TGTGCCAGCAGTTCCGGGACAGGGCTGGTTGAGACCCAGTACTTC.

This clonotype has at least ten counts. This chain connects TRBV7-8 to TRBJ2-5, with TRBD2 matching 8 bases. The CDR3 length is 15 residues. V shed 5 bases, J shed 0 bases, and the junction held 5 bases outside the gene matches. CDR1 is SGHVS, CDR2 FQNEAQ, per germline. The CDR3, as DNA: TGTGCCAGCAGCCCGCGACTAGCGTACCAAGAGACCCAGTACTTC. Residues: CASSPRLAYQETQYF.

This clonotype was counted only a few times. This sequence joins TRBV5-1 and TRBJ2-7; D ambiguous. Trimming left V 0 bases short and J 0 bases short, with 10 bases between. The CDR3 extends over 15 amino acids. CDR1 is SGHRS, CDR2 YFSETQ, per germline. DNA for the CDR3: TGCGCCAGCAGCTTGGATTGGGCTAACTCCTACGAGCAGTACTTC. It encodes CASSLDWANSYEQYF.

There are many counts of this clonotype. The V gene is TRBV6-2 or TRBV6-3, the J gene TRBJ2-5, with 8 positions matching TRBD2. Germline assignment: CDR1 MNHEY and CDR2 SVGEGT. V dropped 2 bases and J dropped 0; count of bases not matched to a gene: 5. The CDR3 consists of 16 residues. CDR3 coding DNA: TGTGCCAGCAGTTACGGGTCTAGCGGGTACCAAGAGACCCAGTACTTC. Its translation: CASSYGSSGYQETQYF.

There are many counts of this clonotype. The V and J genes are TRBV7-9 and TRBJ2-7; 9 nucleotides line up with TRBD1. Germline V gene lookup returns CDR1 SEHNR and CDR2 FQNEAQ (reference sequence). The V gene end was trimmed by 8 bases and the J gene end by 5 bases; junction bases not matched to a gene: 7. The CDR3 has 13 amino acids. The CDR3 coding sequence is TGTGCCAGCGCCACAGGGGGCCCCCACGAGCAGTACTTC. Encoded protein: CASATGGPHEQYF.

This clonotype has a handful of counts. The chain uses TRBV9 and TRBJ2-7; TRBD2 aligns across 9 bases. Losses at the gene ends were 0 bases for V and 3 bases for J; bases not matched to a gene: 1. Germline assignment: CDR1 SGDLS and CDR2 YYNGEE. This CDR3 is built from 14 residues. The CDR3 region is CASSVASGNYEQYF. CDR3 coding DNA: TGTGCCAGCAGCGTAGCTAGCGGGAACTACGAGCAGTACTTC.